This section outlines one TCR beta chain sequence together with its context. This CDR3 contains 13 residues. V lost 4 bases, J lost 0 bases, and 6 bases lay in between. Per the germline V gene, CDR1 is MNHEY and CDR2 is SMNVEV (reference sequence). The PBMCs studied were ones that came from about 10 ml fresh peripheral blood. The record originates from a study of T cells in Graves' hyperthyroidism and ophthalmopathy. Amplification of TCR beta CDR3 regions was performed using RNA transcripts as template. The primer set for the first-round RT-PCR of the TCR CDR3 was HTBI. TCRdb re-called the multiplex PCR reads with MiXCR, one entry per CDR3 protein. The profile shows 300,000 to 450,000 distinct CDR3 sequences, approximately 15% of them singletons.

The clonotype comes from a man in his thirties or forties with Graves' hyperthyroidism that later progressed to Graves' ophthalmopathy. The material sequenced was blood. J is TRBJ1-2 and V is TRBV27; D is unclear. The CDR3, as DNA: TGTGCCAGCAGTTCAGCATCTAACTATGGCTACACCTTC. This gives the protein CASSSASNYGYTF.